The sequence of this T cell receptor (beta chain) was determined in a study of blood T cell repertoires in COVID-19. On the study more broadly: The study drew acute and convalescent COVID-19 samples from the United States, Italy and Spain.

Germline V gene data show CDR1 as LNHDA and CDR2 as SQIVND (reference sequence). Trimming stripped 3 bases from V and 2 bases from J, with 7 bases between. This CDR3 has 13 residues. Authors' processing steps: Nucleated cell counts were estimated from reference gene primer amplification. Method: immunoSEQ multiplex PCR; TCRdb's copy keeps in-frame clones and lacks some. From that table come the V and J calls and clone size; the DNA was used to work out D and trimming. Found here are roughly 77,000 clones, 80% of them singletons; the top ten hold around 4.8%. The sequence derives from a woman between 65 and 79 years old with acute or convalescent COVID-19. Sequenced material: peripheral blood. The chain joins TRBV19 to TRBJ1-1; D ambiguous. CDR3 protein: CASSIPGNTEAFF. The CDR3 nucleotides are TGTGCCAGTAGTATCCCGGGAAACACTGAAGCTTTCTTT.